These T cell receptor beta chains were read from a single sample in a study of OX40 agonist ivuxolimab in advanced cancers. The assay was immunoSEQ multiplex PCR, and TCRdb's table has in-frame clones only and misses some. This sample yields about 45,000 clones, of which approximately 89% are seen a single time; about an eighth belongs to the top ten. The sample here was CD4+ or CD8+ T cells sorted from blood, taken in a trial of the OX40 agonist ivuxolimab. The receptor set was obtained from an adult with an advanced solid tumor such as melanoma, head and neck, liver or kidney cancer. CDR3s include the opening cysteine and the closing phenylalanine or tryptophan. D genes are given only for firm matches. Expanded clones are given a class, and other clones once, few, many or no size at all.

v_call,j_call,clone_size,d_call,cdr3_aa,cdr3_nt
TRBV7-2,TRBJ1-4,-,-,CASSPLGTANEKLFF,TGTGCCAGCAGCCCGTTAGGGACGGCTAATGAAAAACTGTTTTTT
TRBV6-5,TRBJ1-6,-,-,CASSYDVPGNSPLHF,TGTGCCAGCAGTTACGACGTCCCAGGGAATTCACCCCTCCACTTT
TRBV4-1,TRBJ2-7,-,-,CASSQDYDGSSYEQYF,TGCGCCAGCAGCCAAGATTATGACGGTAGCTCCTACGAGCAGTACTTC
TRBV13,TRBJ1-4,-,TRBD1,CASSTAGTGDEKLFF,TGTGCCAGCAGCACCGCCGGGACAGGTGATGAAAAACTGTTTTTT
TRBV7-6,TRBJ1-1,-,TRBD1,CASSGRDRAEAFF,TGTGCCAGCAGCGGCCGGGACAGGGCTGAAGCTTTCTTT
TRBV2,TRBJ2-7,-,TRBD1,CASSVAQGGLGTYEQYF,TGTGCCAGCAGTGTGGCACAGGGGGGTTTGGGGACCTACGAGCAGTACTTC
TRBV5-4,TRBJ2-7,-,-,CASSLETYEQYF,TGTGCCAGCAGCTTGGAGACGTACGAGCAGTACTTC
TRBV9,TRBJ2-7,-,-,CASSMREDEQYF,TGTGCCAGCAGCATGAGGGAGGACGAGCAGTACTTC
TRBV11-2,TRBJ1-2,few,-,CASSPRTSYGYTF,TGTGCCAGCAGCCCCCGGACATCTTATGGCTACACCTTC
TRBV5-5,TRBJ2-3,once,-,CASSFERSTDTQYF,TGTGCCAGCAGCTTTGAGCGAAGCACAGATACGCAGTATTTT
TRBV28,TRBJ2-7,-,-,CASSLNSRDSTYEQYF,TGTGCCAGCAGCCTTAACTCCCGGGACTCGACCTACGAGCAGTACTTC
TRBV9,TRBJ2-1,-,-,CASSGGTNEQFF,TGTGCCAGCAGTGGGGGGACCAATGAGCAGTTCTTC
TRBV19,TRBJ2-1,-,-,CASSIGRGSYNEQFF,TGTGCCAGTAGTATAGGTAGGGGGTCCTACAATGAGCAGTTCTTC
TRBV6-1,TRBJ2-7,-,-,CASSVSRTPYEQYF,TGTGCCAGCAGTGTCTCTCGCACTCCCTACGAGCAGTACTTC
TRBV4-1,TRBJ1-3,-,-,CASSQPKGSGNTIYF,TGCGCCAGCAGCCAACCCAAGGGCTCTGGAAACACCATATATTTT
TRBV7-9,TRBJ1-1,-,-,CASSLRTGSRWTEAFF,TGTGCCAGCAGCTTAAGAACGGGTTCACGGTGGACTGAAGCTTTCTTT
TRBV13,TRBJ2-7,-,-,CASSFRQAYEQYF,TGTGCCAGCAGCTTCCGTCAGGCCTACGAGCAGTACTTC
TRBV4-3,TRBJ1-5,once,-,CASSQEGDQPQHF,TGCGCCAGCAGCCAAGAAGGGGATCAGCCCCAGCATTTT
TRBV9,TRBJ2-1,few,-,CASSVSGPTNNEQFF,TGTGCCAGCAGCGTAAGCGGTCCAACAAACAATGAGCAGTTCTTC
TRBV5-1,TRBJ2-7,-,-,CASSSSYRGGYYEQYF,TGCGCCAGCAGCTCCTCATACCGAGGGGGGTACTACGAGCAGTACTTC
TRBV5-4,TRBJ1-1,-,-,CASSLEGGRPEAFF,TGTGCCAGCAGCTTGGAAGGAGGGAGGCCTGAAGCTTTCTTT
TRBV7-9,TRBJ2-7,-,-,CASRGAGEQYF,TGTGCCAGCAGGGGGGCCGGGGAGCAGTACTTC
TRBV5-1,TRBJ2-7,-,-,CASSVAYEQYF,TGCGCCAGCAGCGTGGCATACGAGCAGTACTTC
TRBV6-5,TRBJ1-2,-,-,CASSYGEDYGYTF,TGTGCCAGCAGTTATGGGGAGGACTATGGCTACACCTTC
TRBV28,TRBJ2-7,-,-,CASSFLRYYEQYF,TGTGCCAGCAGTTTTCTTCGCTACTACGAGCAGTACTTC
TRBV6-5,TRBJ2-1,-,-,CASSYSWGTYNEQFF,TGTGCCAGCAGTTACTCGTGGGGGACCTACAATGAGCAGTTCTTC
TRBV6-4,TRBJ2-2,-,-,CASSRDNGFAGELFF,TGTGCCAGCAGCCGGGACAATGGGTTTGCCGGGGAGCTGTTTTTT
TRBV7-2,TRBJ2-1,-,TRBD2,CASSPSPPGLVTNEQFF,TGTGCCAGCAGCCCTAGCCCGCCGGGACTAGTGACTAATGAGCAGTTCTTC
TRBV7-2,TRBJ1-4,-,-,CASTGGRASTNEKLFF,TGTGCCAGCACCGGGGGCAGGGCGTCAACTAATGAAAAACTGTTTTTT
TRBV6-5,TRBJ2-7,-,-,CASLGYEQYF,TGTGCCAGCCTGGGGTACGAGCAGTACTTC
TRBV19,TRBJ1-5,-,-,CASTLTGGSNQPQHF,TGTGCCAGTACCCTGACGGGGGGTAGCAATCAGCCCCAGCATTTT
TRBV7-2,TRBJ1-1,-,TRBD1,CASSLTQTGLDTEAFF,TGTGCCAGCAGCTTAACCCAGACAGGGCTCGACACTGAAGCTTTCTTT
TRBV25-1,TRBJ1-1,few,-,CASSVWDSRAFF,TGTGCCAGCAGTGTTTGGGATTCTAGAGCTTTCTTT
TRBV14,TRBJ1-2,-,-,CASSQEPSVHYGYTF,TGTGCCAGCAGCCAAGAACCATCGGTGCACTATGGCTACACCTTC
TRBV7-9,TRBJ1-1,few,-,CASSLTSEAFF,TGTGCCAGCAGCTTAACCAGTGAAGCTTTCTTT
TRBV18,TRBJ1-2,-,-,CASSPTDRTVPSPYGYTF,TGTGCCAGCTCACCTACCGATCGGACGGTGCCCTCCCCCTATGGCTACACCTTC
TRBV7-3,TRBJ2-7,-,-,CASSLTGDVSYEQYF,TGTGCCAGCAGCTTAACCGGGGACGTATCCTACGAGCAGTACTTC
TRBV14,TRBJ1-6,-,TRBD1,CASSHGTDLHF,TGTGCCAGCAGCCACGGGACAGACCTCCACTTT
TRBV9,TRBJ2-7,few,-,CASSASHIALPHEQYF,TGTGCCAGCAGCGCCTCCCACATTGCCTTACCTCACGAGCAGTACTTC
TRBV6-6,TRBJ1-1,-,-,CASSRVQVNTEAFF,TGTGCCAGCAGTCGCGTACAGGTCAACACTGAAGCTTTCTTT
TRBV9,TRBJ1-3,once,-,CASSAPNENTIYF,TGTGCCAGCAGCGCCCCGAATGAAAACACCATATATTTT
TRBV6-5,TRBJ2-1,-,-,CASSYGRAGYNEQFF,TGTGCCAGCAGTTACGGAAGGGCCGGCTACAATGAGCAGTTCTTC
TRBV6-5,TRBJ2-7,-,-,CASRDGQGYEQYF,TGTGCCAGCAGGGACGGGCAGGGCTACGAGCAGTACTTC
TRBV9,TRBJ1-2,-,-,CASTQVTNYGYTF,TGTGCCAGCACCCAGGTCACTAACTATGGCTACACCTTC
TRBV19,TRBJ2-7,-,-,CASSKQITSYEQYF,TGTGCCAGTAGTAAGCAGATAACGTCCTACGAGCAGTACTTC
TRBV5-6,TRBJ2-1,-,-,CASSLALGPYNEQFF,TGTGCCAGCAGCTTGGCCTTGGGACCATACAATGAGCAGTTCTTC
TRBV5-8,TRBJ2-1,-,-,CASSLGQSNEQFF,TGTGCCAGCAGCTTGGGACAGAGCAATGAGCAGTTCTTC
TRBV5-4,TRBJ2-7,once,-,CASSRQGIAYEQYF,TGTGCCAGCAGCCGGCAGGGGATCGCCTACGAGCAGTACTTC
TRBV4-3,TRBJ2-3,-,-,CASSQESGGPTDTQYF,TGCGCCAGCAGCCAAGAAAGTGGCGGACCCACAGATACGCAGTATTTT
TRBV5-6,TRBJ2-6,once,TRBD1,CASSFGQGDPGANVLTF,TGTGCCAGCAGCTTCGGACAGGGGGACCCTGGGGCCAACGTCCTGACTTTC
TRBV19,TRBJ1-1,once,-,CASRGGGGRTEAFF,TGTGCCAGTAGAGGGGGGGGAGGAAGGACTGAAGCTTTCTTT
TRBV7-3,TRBJ2-3,-,-,CASSSLGGTDTQYF,TGTGCCAGCAGCTCCCTAGGGGGCACAGATACGCAGTATTTT
TRBV19,TRBJ1-4,-,TRBD1,CAAGPGQINPTNEKLFF,TGTGCCGCCGGACCGGGACAGATCAATCCAACTAATGAAAAACTGTTTTTT